This record covers a single T cell receptor beta chain. The antigen remains undetermined. This sample was taken from a study of cytomegalovirus exposure and HLA in healthy donors. 60 Vbeta and 13 Jbeta primers were used in PCR. Profiled with immunoSEQ multiplex PCR; TCRdb holds only in-frame clones, not every one. Of about 130,000 clones in the sample, over 70% were seen once. Though probably carrying unrecorded immune exposures, donors were nominally healthy at sampling. Study-level findings and limits: TCR beta sequences reportedly predicted the HLA-A and HLA-B alleles of most subjects accurately. Common viral pathogens seemed to be connected with several of the most significant clusters, according to a later analysis. Later analysis associated a missense DCLRE1C variant with TCR beta V- and J-gene trimming.

The receptor was derived from a woman in her sixties or seventies in good health and CMV-seropositive. Sequencing used PBMCs.

The CDR3 DNA reads as TGTGCCATCCCTAGTTACTCTGGAAACACCATATATTTT. It encodes CAIPSYSGNTIYF. This rearrangement joins TRBV6-1 to TRBJ1-3; no definite D call. CDR3 length: 13 amino acids. Trimming took off 10 bases at V and 0 bases at J, with 10 bases between the two ends. Germline V gene sequence: CDR1 MNHNS, CDR2 SASEGT.